These 20 T cell receptor beta chains were sequenced from one sample in a study of Ad26.COV2.S vaccination and SARS-CoV-2 variants. The data were produced by immunoSEQ multiplex PCR, yet TCRdb's version contains in-frame clones alone and is incomplete. The sample records 500,000 or so clones, 85% to 90% being singletons. This sample's treatment: roughly 20 received Ad26.COV2.S at low or high dose, single or two shots; about 5 received placebo; per-sample allocation not given. Vaccine and placebo recipients were sampled on day 63 after the first injection. This sample comprised peripheral blood, obtained in a trial of Ad26.COV2.S vaccine versus placebo. Receptor source: a person aged 18-60 years who received the Ad26.COV2.S COVID-19 vaccine or a placebo.

This clone was found once. The chain couples TRBV14 to TRBJ2-7; TRBD2 is a possible D gene (6 bases). V dropped 0 bases and J dropped 4 bases, with 13 bases sitting between them. Germline V CDR1 and CDR2: SGHDN, FVKESK. The CDR3 runs to 15 residues. This CDR3 reads CASSQEPGGRYEQYF. Here the CDR3 DNA reads TGTGCCAGCAGCCAAGAACCCGGAGGGAGGTACGAGCAGTACTTC.

The chain has TRBV23-1 and TRBJ1-2; the match to TRBD1 covers 10 bases. TRBV23-1 carries the ORF label, with uncertain function. Unmatched junction bases numbered 5, after V lost 0 bases and J lost 10 bases. The CDR3 contains 14 residues. The CDR3 region is CASSQSGQGDTYTF. CDR3 bases: TGCGCCAGCAGTCAATCCGGACAGGGGGACACCTACACCTTC.

The chain employs TRBV9 and TRBJ2-3, with a weak D call TRBD2 (6 bases). The CDR3 has 16 residues. In germline, CDR1 is SGDLS, CDR2 YYNGEE. Deletions cut 4 bases from V and 6 bases from J, with 21 bases between. DNA of the CDR3: TGTGCCAGCAGCTCCTCATGGGGGGATCTTTTGGATACGCAGTATTTT. Residues: CASSSSWGDLLDTQYF.

The genes are TRBV7-9 and TRBJ2-7, with no clear D. The CDR3 loop spans 13 amino acids. Trimming took off 8 bases at V and 0 bases at J, with 11 bases between the two ends. The germline CDR1 and CDR2 sequences are SEHNR and FQNEAQ (reference sequence). The CDR3 DNA follows: TGTGCCAGCGAATCCGAAGACTCCTACGAGCAGTACTTC. Residues: CASESEDSYEQYF.

The chain carries TRBV4-1 and TRBJ1-2; D uncertain. Trimming took 1 base from V and 4 from J, leaving 4 bases between them. There are 12 residues in the CDR3. Germline V gives CDR1 MGHRA, CDR2 YSYEKL. Here the CDR3 reads CASSQVSYGYTF. DNA of the CDR3: TGCGCCAGCAGCCAAGTTTCCTATGGCTACACCTTC.

This rearrangement joins TRBV12-5 to TRBJ1-1, with D possibly being TRBD1 (5 bases). Germline values: CDR1 LGHNT, CDR2 FRNRAP. The CDR3 has 14 residues. Trimming pared 7 bases from V and 5 bases from J, leaving 17 bases between. CDR3 sequence (DNA): TGTGCTAGTGCCTCGGTAGAGGGGAGGACTGAAGCTTTCTTT. It yields the protein CASASVEGRTEAFF.

On this clone itself: The junction departs from germline at one end; a sequencing error may be responsible. The V gene is TRBV6-5, the J gene TRBJ1-1; D gene unclear. CDR3 size: 13 residues. Looked up from germline, CDR1 is MNHEY and CDR2 is SVGAGI. In DNA, the CDR3 is TGTGCCAGCAAACCGATTATGAACGCTGAAGCTTTCTTT. It is translated as CASKPIMNAEAFF.

The gene calls are TRBV4-1 and TRBJ1-3, with 9 bases matching TRBD1. The CDR3 is made up of 19 amino acids. V gave up 1 base and J gave up 0 bases; unmatched junction bases: 10. CDR1 is MGHRA, CDR2 YSYEKL, per germline. Here the CDR3 reads CASSQVGGQGAHSGNTIYF. The CDR3 DNA follows: TGCGCCAGCAGCCAAGTGGGGGGACAGGGCGCCCACTCTGGAAACACCATATATTTT.

V usage is TRBV29-1 and J usage is TRBJ2-5, with D perhaps TRBD2 (7 bases). CDR1 and CDR2 from the germline V gene are SQVTM and ANQGSEA. The germline V and J ends were trimmed by 4 bases and 4 bases, with 22 bases remaining between them. The CDR3 spans 16 residues. The CDR3 protein is CSVVQSGGAGGETQYF. The CDR3 DNA sequence: TGCAGCGTTGTTCAGTCGGGGGGCGCCGGAGGAGAGACCCAGTACTTC.

This clone was seen a single time. The rearrangement links TRBV5-1 to TRBJ2-1; D possibly corresponds to TRBD2 (5 bases). The CDR3 consists of 14 residues. The V end lost 0 bases, the J end lost 7 bases, and 11 bases lay between the germline ends. Germline V lookup: CDR1 SGHRS, CDR2 YFSETQ. The CDR3, as DNA: TGCGCCAGCAGCTTGGAGTCTAGAGGGAATGAGCAGTTCTTC. Its translation: CASSLESRGNEQFF.

The chain joins TRBV9 to TRBJ2-3; 11 positions agree with TRBD2. V lost 1 base to trimming and J lost 1 base; unmatched junction nucleotides: 11. CDR3 length: 19 residues. CDR1 is SGDLS, CDR2 YYNGEE, per germline. CDR3: CASSVSPIPTSGGTDTQYF. CDR3 nucleotides: TGTGCCAGCAGCGTAAGCCCAATACCGACTAGCGGGGGCACAGATACGCAGTATTTT.

J is TRBJ1-1 and V is TRBV5-6; 10 bases are shared with TRBD1. The CDR3 is made up of 16 amino acids. The germline V gene has CDR1 SGHDT and CDR2 YYEEEE. V lost 5 bases and J lost 0; bases outside the gene matches: 7. Written as DNA, the CDR3 is TGTGCCAGCAGGGTGGACAGGGGGGTGATGAACACTGAAGCTTTCTTT. The encoded protein is CASRVDRGVMNTEAFF.

J is TRBJ1-1 and V is TRBV2, with D maybe TRBD1 (5 bases). Per germline, CDR1 SNHLY and CDR2 FYNNEI. CDR3 length equals 15 residues. Trimming shortened V by 11 bases and J by 1 base, and 20 bases separated the two germline ends. The CDR3 coding sequence is TGTGCCGCACCCCAAAGAACAGGAGAGAACACTGAAGCTTTCTTT. Amino acids: CAAPQRTGENTEAFF. The variable domain in full, with the rest retrieved from reference TRBV2 and TRBJ1-1, is EPEVTQTPSHQVTQMGQEVILRCVPISNHLYFYWYRQILGQKVEFLVSFYNNEISEKSEIFDDQFSVERPDGSNFTLKIRSTKLEDSAMYFCAAPQRTGENTEAFFGQGTRLTVV.

This clone has a handful of counts. J is TRBJ1-1 and V is TRBV19, with D uncertain. CDR1 and CDR2 (germline): LNHDA, SQIVND (reference sequence). The CDR3 has 16 residues. Trimming pared 5 bases from V and 0 bases from J, leaving 16 bases between. CDR3 in DNA: TGTGCCAGTAGTCCGTGGCGTTTGGGCCTGAACACTGAAGCTTTCTTT. This translates into CASSPWRLGLNTEAFF.

On this clone: The identical CDR3 is also encoded by other nucleotide sequences in the sample. The chain joins TRBV29-1 to TRBJ2-5; either TRBD1 or TRBD2 may fit D (5 bases each). The CDR3 loop spans 12 amino acids. The germline V and J ends were trimmed by 4 bases and 2 bases, with 8 bases remaining between them. Germline V gene lookup returns CDR1 SQVTM and CDR2 ANQGSEA. The CDR3 coding sequence is TGCAGCGTTGCTGGGGGACAAGAGACCCAGTACTTC. Its protein product is CSVAGGQETQYF.

This clone has only a few counts. V usage is TRBV7-2 and J usage is TRBJ2-3; no reliable D call. Trimming took off 1 base at V and 2 bases at J, with 10 bases between the two ends. The CDR3 is 15 residues long. CDR1 is SGHTA and CDR2 is FQGNSA in the germline V gene. The CDR3 bases are TGTGCCAGCAGCTTAGGTAGGGTACCCACAGATACGCAGTATTTT. Protein: CASSLGRVPTDTQYF.

This chain links TRBV7-9 with TRBJ1-2, with D tentatively TRBD1 (5 bases). Per germline, CDR1 SEHNR and CDR2 FQNEAQ (reference sequence). The CDR3 consists of 13 residues. Trimming took off 3 bases at V and 3 bases at J, with 8 bases between the two ends. The CDR3 sequence: CASSLQGYYGYTF. As DNA, the CDR3 is TGTGCCAGCAGCTTGCAGGGTTACTATGGCTACACCTTC.

The chain has TRBV7-9 and TRBJ2-1, with TRBD2 identical over 8 bases. CDR3 size: 14 residues. V lost 4 bases and J lost 6; bases outside the gene matches: 5. Germline CDR1 is SEHNR and CDR2 is FQNEAQ (reference sequence). The DNA of the CDR3 is TGTGCCAGCAGCTCGGGGACTAGGGGCAATGAGCAGTTCTTC. Its protein is CASSSGTRGNEQFF.

The J gene is TRBJ2-1, the V gene TRBV19; possibly TRBD1 for D (6 bases). Germline V gene sequence: CDR1 LNHDA, CDR2 SQIVND (reference sequence). CDR3 length: 14 residues. V dropped 1 base and J dropped 5 bases, with 9 bases sitting between them. CDR3 residues: CASSIGTANNEQFF. The CDR3 DNA is TGTGCCAGTAGTATAGGGACAGCAAACAATGAGCAGTTCTTC. Full variable domain (rest looked up from reference TRBV19 and TRBJ2-1): DGGITQSPKYLFRKEGQNVTLSCEQNLNHDAMYWYRQDPGQGLRLIYYSQIVNDFQKGDIAEGYSVSREKKESFPLTVTSAQKNPTAFYLCASSIGTANNEQFFGPGTRLTVL.

The V and J genes are TRBV5-1 and TRBJ1-3; weak D call: TRBD1 (6 bases). The germline gives CDR1 SGHRS, CDR2 YFSETQ. The V and J ends lost 4 bases and 5 bases respectively, with 13 bases between them. This CDR3 comprises 14 residues. This CDR3 reads CASSIGGRRNTIYF. The CDR3 DNA sequence: TGCGCCAGCAGCATTGGGGGGCGTCGAAACACCATATATTTT.